This is a list of T cell receptor beta chains from one sample in a study of blood T cell repertoires in COVID-19. The assay was immunoSEQ multiplex PCR, and TCRdb's table has in-frame clones only and misses some. The table shows 150,000 to 200,000 clones, with approximately 91% occurring only once. The source material was peripheral blood. Source of these receptors: a man between 65 and 85 years old with active or convalescent COVID-19. The CDR3 runs from the conserved cysteine through the conserved F or W. A D gene is named only where the DNA matches it firmly. Some rows mark clone size as missing; the rest say once, few, many or name a class of expanded clone.

>NA|TRBJ2-1|TRBV6-6|NA
CASSYSRGGRPEQFF
TGTGCCAGCAGTTACTCGAGGGGGGGCCGTCCTGAGCAGTTCTTC
>NA|TRBJ2-1|TRBV30|NA
CAWSGGPSSYNEQFF
TGTGCCTGGAGTGGGGGCCCCAGCTCCTACAATGAGCAGTTCTTC
>NA|TRBJ1-5|TRBV4-2|NA
CASSQERGGNQPQHF
TGTGCCAGCAGCCAAGAAAGGGGGGGGAATCAGCCCCAGCATTTT
>NA|TRBJ1-4|TRBV27|NA
CASSLSGAKNEKLFF
TGTGCCAGCAGTCTCTCAGGGGCGAAGAATGAAAAACTGTTTTTT
>NA|TRBJ1-2|TRBV9|NA
CASNIGGSNYGYTF
TGTGCCAGCAACATAGGGGGATCTAACTATGGCTACACCTTC
>TRBD1|TRBJ2-7|TRBV6-2/TRBV6-3|NA
CASSRTGTYEQYF
TGTGCCAGCAGCCGGACAGGGACCTACGAGCAGTACTTC
>NA|TRBJ1-5|TRBV6-5|NA
CASSYHSDQPQHF
TGTGCCAGCAGTTACCACAGTGATCAGCCCCAGCATTTT
>NA|TRBJ2-5|TRBV2|NA
CASKGESQETQYF
TGTGCCAGTAAGGGGGAGAGCCAAGAGACCCAGTACTTC
>NA|TRBJ1-5|TRBV6-2/TRBV6-3|once
CASSFGQISNQPQHF
TGTGCCAGCAGTTTTGGACAGATTAGCAATCAGCCCCAGCATTTT
>NA|TRBJ1-1|TRBV15|NA
CATSRLFPLGAEAFF
TGTGCCACCAGCAGACTATTCCCCCTCGGGGCTGAAGCTTTCTTT